Listed here are 5 T cell receptor beta chains from one sample, sequenced in a study of control samples from healthy donors and cancer patients. Sequenced by immunoSEQ multiplex PCR; TCRdb stores in-frame clones only, minus some. The top ten clones hold 1.9% of a sample with tens of thousands of clones, around 90% of them seen once. Sequenced material: PBMCs. The receptors here all came from an older woman with head and neck cancer.

The chain recombines TRBV24-1 with TRBJ2-3; 7 nucleotides align to TRBD2. The CDR3 has 14 residues. Germline V gives CDR1 KGHDR, CDR2 SFDVKD. The junction had 3 bases not matched to a gene; V was cut back by 4 bases and J by 3 bases. CDR3 in DNA: TGTGCCACCAGTGAACGGACTAGTACAGATACGCAGTATTTT. This codes for CATSERTSTDTQYF.

The count of this clone is one. This rearrangement joins TRBV19 to TRBJ2-1; D gene uncertain. The CDR3 totals 12 residues. V was clipped by 6 bases and J by 5 bases, with 8 bases between them. Per the germline V gene, CDR1 is LNHDA and CDR2 is SQIVND (reference sequence). CDR3 sequence reads: CASRIANNEQFF. The CDR3 DNA follows: TGTGCCAGTAGGATTGCAAACAATGAGCAGTTCTTC.

The chain carries TRBV30 and TRBJ2-5, with D hard to call. V was shortened by 1 base and J by 2 bases, with 8 bases between the two germline ends. CDR3 length: 13 amino acids. Germline CDR1 reads GTSNPN; CDR2 reads SVGIG (reference sequence). The CDR3 bases are TGTGCCTGGAGTGGGGGTCTTCAAGAGACCCAGTACTTC. This encodes CAWSGGLQETQYF.

The chain joins TRBV30 to TRBJ2-7; no clear D. The germline CDR1 and CDR2 sequences are GTSNPN and SVGIG (reference sequence). V was clipped by 0 bases and J by 3 bases, with 6 bases between them. The CDR3 runs to 12 residues. CDR3 DNA: TGTGCCTGGAGTGTTTACAGCTACGAGCAGTACTTC. Its translation: CAWSVYSYEQYF.

This chain joins TRBV11-2 and TRBJ2-1; the D gene is possibly TRBD2 (6 bases). Deletions cut 3 bases from V and 5 bases from J, with 8 bases between. Germline V CDR1 and CDR2: SGHAT, FQNNGV. This CDR3 spans 13 amino acids. CDR3 DNA sequence: TGTGCCAGCAGCTTGGGACTTGACAATGAGCAGTTCTTC. Protein: CASSLGLDNEQFF.